This T cell receptor (beta chain) came from a study of T cell responses to AZD1222 COVID-19 vaccine (dated by TCRdb to 2020 to 2022). Broadly, across the study: TCR sequencing covered over 230 trial participants: some 210 given two doses of AZD1222 and 26 given two doses of MenACWY control vaccine. Trial participants were enrolled by age into subgroups of 18-55, 56-69 and 70-plus years, and around 150, 28 and 57 TCR-sequenced participants, respectively, were included in these subgroups. Overall study outcomes, separate from this receptor: After two AZD1222 doses, spike-specific TCR breadth and depth were significantly higher than at day 0 and than in MenACWY recipients. Because no samples from the day 14 peak response were available, repertoires could be characterized only after the peak T cell response. In the small 56-69-year group, the increase in depth fell short of significance, most likely because of low power. The whole spike protein was spanned by vaccine-associated CD4 TCRs, and dominant responses were seen in regions 160-218 and 743-854. Participants were mostly white British, with more females than males. The authors suggested clonal diversity may have been underestimated. Conclusions about previously exposed vaccinees are limited, since just a handful of AZD1222 recipients were seropositive for SARS-CoV-2 at baseline. Reportedly, almost half of the unique spike-specific TCRs recognized epitopes lying outside the regions that are mutated in the B.1.351 and B.1.1.7 variants.

This clone has only a few counts. No cognate antigen has been identified for it. No base quality information exists; no much larger clone differs at one position. Based on the germline V gene (reference sequence), the CDR1 and CDR2 sequences are LNHNV and YYDKDF. The CDR3, cysteine through phenylalanine, is 15 amino acids long. CDR3 DNA is the only sequence kept; it has 45 bases, read in frame from the first base. The trim is 0 bases for V and 13 bases for J, with a gap of 22 bases between the germline ends. The sample's time point label is to be understood as: baseline before first vaccination. The sample's treatment or condition, from its label and the paper: meningococcal conjugate vaccine given as trial control. Vaccinee samples came from UK trials COV001 and COV002, including a single-blind randomized controlled phase 2/3 trial of AZD1222 (ChAdOx1 nCoV-19) in healthy adults. For TCRbeta chain sequencing, PBMC samples from trial participants were taken at day 0 and at day 28 after the second dose.

The CDR3 regions of human TCRbeta chains were analyzed by immunosequencing. Per the source publication's procedure: Repertoire TCRs were checked for matches against a reference library of SARS-CoV-2-specific TCRs that had been generated using the MIRA antigen-specificity platform. Breadth meant the fraction of unique TCRs that were SARS-CoV-2-associated, whereas depth meant the fraction of total T cells that were SARS-CoV-2-associated. Using the MIRA data, each spike-specific TCR was assigned both to the spike region to which the TCR was reactive and to a CD4 or CD8 class. Log10-transformed breadth and depth values were compared by one-way ANOVA with Sidak's multiple comparisons tests. Entries here come from immuneACCESS through TCRdb and include only in-frame sequences with V and J called. Some clones fail to appear in such tables; in the studies checked, an unresolved V gene covers under half of the shortfall, and the cause of the remainder is unknown. V, J and clone size derive from that table, while D and trimming were established from the DNA sequence. This sample has about 150,000 clones in its table, and about 90% of those were observed once. The top ten constitute 5.5% of the sample.

The sequence came from an adult in good health. The rearranged chain carries TRBV15 and TRBJ2-7; a tentative D match to TRBD1 spans 6 bases. The sample in question was peripheral blood, obtained on day 0 of MenACWY control vaccination. The sequenced DNA is TGTGCCACCAGCAGAGAAGGTTGGTCCAGGGACATGCTTTACTTC. Translated, it gives CATSREGWSRDMLYF.